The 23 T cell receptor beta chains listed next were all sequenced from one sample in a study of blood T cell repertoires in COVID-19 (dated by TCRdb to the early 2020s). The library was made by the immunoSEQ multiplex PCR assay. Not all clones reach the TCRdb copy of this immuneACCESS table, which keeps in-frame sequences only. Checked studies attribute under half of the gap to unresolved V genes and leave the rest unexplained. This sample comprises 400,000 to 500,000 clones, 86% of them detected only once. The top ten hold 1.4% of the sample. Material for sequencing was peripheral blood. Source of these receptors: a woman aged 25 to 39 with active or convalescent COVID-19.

The CDR3 spells CASSLGFPGTSGVQETQYF. CDR3 DNA: TGTGCCAGCAGCTTGGGATTCCCCGGGACTAGCGGGGTCCAAGAGACCCAGTACTTC. This chain links TRBV5-5 with TRBJ2-5; 13 bases are shared with TRBD2. Looked up from germline, CDR1 is SGHKS and CDR2 is YYEKEE (reference sequence). V trimming: 0 bases; J trimming: 1 base; junction bases outside the gene matches: 9. This CDR3 comprises 19 residues.

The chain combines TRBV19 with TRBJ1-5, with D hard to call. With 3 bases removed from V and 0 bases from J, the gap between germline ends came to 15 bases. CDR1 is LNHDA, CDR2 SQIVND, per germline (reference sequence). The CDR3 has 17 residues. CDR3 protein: CASSMEEALYSNQPQHF. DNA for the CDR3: TGTGCCAGTAGTATGGAGGAGGCCCTGTATAGCAATCAGCCCCAGCATTTT.

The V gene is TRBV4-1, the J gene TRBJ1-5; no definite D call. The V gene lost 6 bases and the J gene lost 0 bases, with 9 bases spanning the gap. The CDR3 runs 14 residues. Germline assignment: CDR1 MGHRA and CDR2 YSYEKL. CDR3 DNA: TGCGCCAGCAGGGGGAGGGATAGCAATCAGCCCCAGCATTTT. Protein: CASRGRDSNQPQHF.

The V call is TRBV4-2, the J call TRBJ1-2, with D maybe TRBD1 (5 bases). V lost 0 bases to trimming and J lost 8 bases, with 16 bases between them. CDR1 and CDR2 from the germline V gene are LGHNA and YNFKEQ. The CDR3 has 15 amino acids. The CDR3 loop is CASSQDLSQGWGYTF. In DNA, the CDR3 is TGTGCCAGCAGCCAAGATCTTAGTCAGGGTTGGGGCTACACCTTC.

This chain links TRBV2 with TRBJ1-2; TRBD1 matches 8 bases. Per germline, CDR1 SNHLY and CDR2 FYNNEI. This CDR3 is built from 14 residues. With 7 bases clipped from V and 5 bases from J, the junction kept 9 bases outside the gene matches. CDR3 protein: CASTTGGEGYGYTF. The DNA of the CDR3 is TGTGCCAGCACTACAGGGGGGGAAGGGTATGGCTACACCTTC.

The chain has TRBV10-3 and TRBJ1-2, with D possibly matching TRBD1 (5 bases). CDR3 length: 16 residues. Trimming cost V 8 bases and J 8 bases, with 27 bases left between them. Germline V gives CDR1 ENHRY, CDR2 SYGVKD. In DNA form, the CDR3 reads TGTGCCATCTTCAATATGGGGGGTTCGGGTCTGGGCGGCTACACCTTC. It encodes CAIFNMGGSGLGGYTF.

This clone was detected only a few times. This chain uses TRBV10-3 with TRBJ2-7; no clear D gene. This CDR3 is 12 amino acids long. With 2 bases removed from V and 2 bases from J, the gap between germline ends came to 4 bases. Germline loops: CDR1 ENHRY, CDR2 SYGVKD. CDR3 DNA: TGTGCCATCAGTGAGGGAGCCTACGAGCAGTACTTC. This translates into CAISEGAYEQYF.

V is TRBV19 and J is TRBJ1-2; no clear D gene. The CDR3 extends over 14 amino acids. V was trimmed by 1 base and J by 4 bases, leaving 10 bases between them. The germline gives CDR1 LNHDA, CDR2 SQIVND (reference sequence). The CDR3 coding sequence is TGTGCCAGTAGTATAGTTGGCCAGATCTATGGCTACACCTTC. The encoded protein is CASSIVGQIYGYTF.

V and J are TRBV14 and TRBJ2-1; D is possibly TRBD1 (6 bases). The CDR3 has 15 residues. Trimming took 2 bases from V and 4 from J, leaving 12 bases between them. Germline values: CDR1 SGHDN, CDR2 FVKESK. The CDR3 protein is CASSQYRDGYNEQFF. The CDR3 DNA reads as TGTGCCAGCAGCCAATACAGGGATGGGTACAATGAGCAGTTCTTC. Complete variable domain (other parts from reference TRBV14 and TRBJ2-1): EAGVTQFPSHSVIEKGQTVTLRCDPISGHDNLYWYRRVMGKEIKFLLHFVKESKQDESGMPNNRFLAERTGGTYSTLKVQPAELEDSGVYFCASSQYRDGYNEQFFGPGTRLTVL.

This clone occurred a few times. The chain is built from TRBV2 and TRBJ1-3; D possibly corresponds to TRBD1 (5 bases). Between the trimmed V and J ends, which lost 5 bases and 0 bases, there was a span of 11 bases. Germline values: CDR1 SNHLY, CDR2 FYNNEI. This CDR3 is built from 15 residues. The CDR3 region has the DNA TGTGCCAGCAGTACTGGACATCCCTCTGGAAACACCATATATTTT. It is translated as CASSTGHPSGNTIYF.

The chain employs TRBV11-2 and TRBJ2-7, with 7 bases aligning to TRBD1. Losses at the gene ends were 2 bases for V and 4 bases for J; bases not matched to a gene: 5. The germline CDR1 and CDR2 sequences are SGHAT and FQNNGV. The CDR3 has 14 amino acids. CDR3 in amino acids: CASSLQTGRYEQYF. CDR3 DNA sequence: TGTGCCAGCAGCTTACAGACAGGGAGATACGAGCAGTACTTC.

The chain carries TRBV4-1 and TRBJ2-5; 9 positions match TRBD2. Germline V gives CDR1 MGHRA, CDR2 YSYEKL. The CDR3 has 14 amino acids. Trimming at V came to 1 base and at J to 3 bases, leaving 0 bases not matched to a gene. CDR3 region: CASSQGTSEETQYF. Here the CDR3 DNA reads TGCGCCAGCAGCCAAGGGACTAGCGAAGAGACCCAGTACTTC.

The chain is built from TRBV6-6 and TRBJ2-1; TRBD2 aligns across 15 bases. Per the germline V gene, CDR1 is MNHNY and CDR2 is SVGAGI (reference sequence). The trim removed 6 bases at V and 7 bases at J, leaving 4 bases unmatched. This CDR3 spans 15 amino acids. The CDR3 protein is CASSGGLAGGNEQFF. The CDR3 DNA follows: TGTGCCAGCAGCGGCGGACTAGCGGGAGGGAATGAGCAGTTCTTC.

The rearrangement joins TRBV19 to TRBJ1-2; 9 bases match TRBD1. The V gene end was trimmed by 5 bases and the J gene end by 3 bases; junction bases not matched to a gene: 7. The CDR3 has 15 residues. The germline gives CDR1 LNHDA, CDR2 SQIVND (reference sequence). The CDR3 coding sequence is TGTGCCAGTAGTGTTACAGGGGGCTTTGACTATGGCTACACCTTC. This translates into CASSVTGGFDYGYTF.

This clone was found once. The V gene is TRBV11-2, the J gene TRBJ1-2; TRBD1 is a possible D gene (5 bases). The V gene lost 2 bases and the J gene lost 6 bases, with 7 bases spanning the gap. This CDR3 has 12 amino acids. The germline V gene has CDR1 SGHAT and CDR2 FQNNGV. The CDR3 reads CASSLQGDGYTF. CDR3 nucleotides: TGTGCCAGCAGCTTACAAGGGGATGGCTACACCTTC.

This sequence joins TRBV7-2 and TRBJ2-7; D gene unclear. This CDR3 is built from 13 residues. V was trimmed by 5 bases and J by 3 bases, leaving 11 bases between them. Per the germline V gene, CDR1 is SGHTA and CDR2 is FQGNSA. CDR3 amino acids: CASSANPGYEQYF. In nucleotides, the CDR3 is TGTGCCAGCAGCGCGAACCCTGGCTACGAGCAGTACTTC.

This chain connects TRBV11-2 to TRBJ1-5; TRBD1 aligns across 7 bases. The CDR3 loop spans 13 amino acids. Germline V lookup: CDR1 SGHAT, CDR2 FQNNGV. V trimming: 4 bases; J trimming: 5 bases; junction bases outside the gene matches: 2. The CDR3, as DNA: TGTGCCAGCAGCTCCCAGGGGGATCAGCCCCAGCATTTT. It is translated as CASSSQGDQPQHF.

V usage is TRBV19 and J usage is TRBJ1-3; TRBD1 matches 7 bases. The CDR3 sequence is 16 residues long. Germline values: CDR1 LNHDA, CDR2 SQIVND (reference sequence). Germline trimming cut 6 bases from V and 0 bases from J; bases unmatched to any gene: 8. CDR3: CASSPDRLDSGNTIYF. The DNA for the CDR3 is TGTGCCAGTAGCCCGGACAGGCTTGACTCTGGAAACACCATATATTTT.

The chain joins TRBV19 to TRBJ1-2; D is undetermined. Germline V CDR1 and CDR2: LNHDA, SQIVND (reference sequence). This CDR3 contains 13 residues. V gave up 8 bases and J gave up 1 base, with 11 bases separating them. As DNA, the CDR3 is TGTGCCAGTGGCCCCCCCTTTAACTATGGCTACACCTTC. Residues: CASGPPFNYGYTF.

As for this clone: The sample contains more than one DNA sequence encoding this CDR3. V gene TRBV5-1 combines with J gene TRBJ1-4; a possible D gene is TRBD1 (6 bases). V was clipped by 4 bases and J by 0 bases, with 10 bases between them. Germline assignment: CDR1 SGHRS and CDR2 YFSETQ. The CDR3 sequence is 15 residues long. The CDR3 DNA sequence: TGCGCCAGCAGCCCCCGGACAGCAACTAATGAAAAACTGTTTTTT. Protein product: CASSPRTATNEKLFF. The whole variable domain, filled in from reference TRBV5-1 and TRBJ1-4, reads KAGVTQTPRYLIKTRGQQVTLSCSPISGHRSVSWYQQTPGQGLQFLFEYFSETQRNKGNFPGRFSGRQFSNSRSEMNVSTLELGDSALYLCASSPRTATNEKLFFGSGTQLSVL.

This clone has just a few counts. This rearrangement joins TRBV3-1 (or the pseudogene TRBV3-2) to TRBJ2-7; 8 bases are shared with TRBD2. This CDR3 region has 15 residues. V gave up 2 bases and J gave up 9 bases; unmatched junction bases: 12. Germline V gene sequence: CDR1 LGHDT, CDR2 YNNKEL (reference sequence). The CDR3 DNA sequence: TGTGCCAGCAGCCAATCTAAACTAGCGGCGTTGGGGCAGTACTTC. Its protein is CASSQSKLAALGQYF.

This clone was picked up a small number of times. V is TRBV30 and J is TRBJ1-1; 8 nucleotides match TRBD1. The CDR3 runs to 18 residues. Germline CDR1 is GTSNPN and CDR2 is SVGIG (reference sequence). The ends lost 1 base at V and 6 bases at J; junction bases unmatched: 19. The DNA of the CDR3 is TGTGCCTGGAGTGACCAGCGGACAGGGATAAGGCTAAGGGCTGAAGCTTTCTTT. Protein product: CAWSDQRTGIRLRAEAFF.

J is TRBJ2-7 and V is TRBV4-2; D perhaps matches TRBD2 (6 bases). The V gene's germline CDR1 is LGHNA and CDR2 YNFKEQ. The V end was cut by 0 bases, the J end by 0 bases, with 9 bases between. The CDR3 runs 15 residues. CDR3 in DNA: TGTGCCAGCAGCCAAGAAGAGGGAGGCTCCTACGAGCAGTACTTC. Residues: CASSQEEGGSYEQYF.